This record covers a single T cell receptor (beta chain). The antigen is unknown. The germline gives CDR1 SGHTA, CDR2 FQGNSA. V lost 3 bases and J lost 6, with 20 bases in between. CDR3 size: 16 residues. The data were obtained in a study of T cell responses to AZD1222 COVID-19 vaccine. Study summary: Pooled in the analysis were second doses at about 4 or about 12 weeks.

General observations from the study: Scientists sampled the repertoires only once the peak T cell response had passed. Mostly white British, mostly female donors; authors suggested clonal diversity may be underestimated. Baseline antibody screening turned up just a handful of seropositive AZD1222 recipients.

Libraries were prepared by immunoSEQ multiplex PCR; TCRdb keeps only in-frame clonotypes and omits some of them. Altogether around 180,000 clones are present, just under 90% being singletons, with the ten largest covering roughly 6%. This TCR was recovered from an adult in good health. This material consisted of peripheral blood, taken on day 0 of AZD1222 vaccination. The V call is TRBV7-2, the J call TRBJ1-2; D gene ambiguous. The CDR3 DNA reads TGTGCCAGCAGCTTCGAGAGCGGGCGTATGAGGAATGGCTACACCTTC. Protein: CASSFESGRMRNGYTF.